The 18 T cell receptor beta chains below all came from one sample that was sequenced in a study of T cells after yellow fever vaccination. MiXCR, applied by TCRdb to the 5' RACE reads, yields one record per CDR3 protein. The sample holds about 58,000 distinct CDR3 sequences; approximately 6.1% are singletons and the top ten take roughly 31%. This sample comprised PBMCs, either bulk or a sorted T-cell subset (CD4+, CD8+, memory, or dextramer-sorted; not recorded which), obtained on the day of the yellow fever booster vaccination. Receptor source: a man aged 18 to 30 who received the YFV17D yellow fever vaccine.

The chain carries TRBV5-1 and TRBJ1-2, with 7 bases aligning to TRBD1. The trim removed 2 bases at V and 9 bases at J, leaving 7 bases unmatched. CDR3 length: 13 residues. The germline gives CDR1 SGHRS, CDR2 YFSETQ. The CDR3 DNA reads TGCGCCAGCAGCTTTGATACAGGGGTTAGCTACACCTTC. Its translation: CASSFDTGVSYTF.

There are many counts of this clonotype. This chain links TRBV7-2 with TRBJ2-7, with 9 bases aligning to TRBD2. There are 15 residues in the CDR3. V lost 5 bases and J lost 3; bases outside the gene matches: 8. Germline lookup yields CDR1 SGHTA and CDR2 FQGNSA. CDR3 sequence reads: CASSAGTSRFYEQYF. CDR3 nucleotides: TGTGCCAGCAGCGCTGGGACTAGCAGATTCTACGAGCAGTACTTC. Variable domain in full (rest from reference TRBV7-2 and TRBJ2-7): GAGVSQSPSNKVTEKGKDVELRCDPISGHTALYWYRQSLGQGLEFLIYFQGNSAPDKSGLPSDRFSAERTGGSVSTLTIQRTQQEDSAVYLCASSAGTSRFYEQYFGPGTRLTVT.

Ten or more counts support this clonotype. The rearrangement uses TRBV7-2 and TRBJ2-1, with D possibly TRBD1 on 6 matching bases. The CDR3 has 14 amino acids. The germline V gene encodes CDR1 SGHTA and CDR2 FQGNSA. Trimming left V 2 bases short and J 7 bases short, with 12 bases between. The CDR3 coding sequence is TGTGCCAGCAGCTTAATCCAGGGGCGAAATGAGCAGTTCTTC. Amino acids: CASSLIQGRNEQFF.

This clonotype has more than one count but fewer than ten. V usage is TRBV19 and J usage is TRBJ2-1; D is perhaps TRBD2 (6 bases). Trimming stripped 5 bases from V and 4 bases from J, with 9 bases between. The CDR3 is 13 amino acids. Germline CDR1 and CDR2: LNHDA and SQIVND (reference sequence). CDR3 sequence: CASSRRGYNEQFF. CDR3 nucleotides: TGTGCCAGTAGTCGCCGGGGGTACAATGAGCAGTTCTTC.

This clonotype was detected only a few times. The rearrangement uses TRBV13 and TRBJ1-2, with D possibly TRBD1 on 6 matching bases. Germline CDR1 PRHDT, CDR2 FYEKMQ (reference sequence). The V end was cut by 5 bases, the J end by 0 bases, with 22 bases between. This CDR3 spans 18 amino acids. As DNA, the CDR3 is TGTGCCAGCAGCCCGGGGCTCGGACAGCCCTCAGCTAACTATGGCTACACCTTC. Its translation is CASSPGLGQPSANYGYTF.

This rearrangement joins TRBV29-1 to TRBJ2-5; 7 bases match TRBD1. V dropped 6 bases and J dropped 2; count of bases not matched to a gene: 3. The germline CDR1 and CDR2 sequences are SQVTM and ANQGSEA. CDR3 size: 12 residues. CDR3 loop: CSVGTAQETQYF. DNA for the CDR3: TGCAGCGTAGGGACAGCTCAAGAGACCCAGTACTTC. The full variable domain, rest sourced from reference TRBV29-1 and TRBJ2-5, is SAVISQKPSRDICQRGTSLTIQCQVDSQVTMMFWYRQQPGQSLTLIATANQGSEATYESGFVIDKFPISRPNLTFSTLTVSNMSPEDSSIYLCSVGTAQETQYFGPGTRLLVL.

This clonotype came up many times. This sequence joins TRBV12-3 or TRBV12-4 and TRBJ2-3; D call uncertain. The V end lost 3 bases, the J end lost 1 base, and 8 bases lay between the germline ends. The CDR3 extends over 14 amino acids. DNA of the CDR3: TGTGCCAGCAGTTTTCGGGCCGGCACAGATACGCAGTATTTT. Its protein is CASSFRAGTDTQYF.

There are many counts of this clonotype. This chain joins TRBV7-9 and TRBJ2-7; 7 positions match TRBD1. Germline V gene lookup returns CDR1 SEHNR and CDR2 FQNEAQ (reference sequence). J was trimmed by 4 bases and V by 5 bases; bases with no gene match: 2. This CDR3 has 12 residues. CDR3 coding DNA: TGTGCCAGCAGCGAGGACAGGTACGAGCAGTACTTC. It is translated as CASSEDRYEQYF.

This clonotype was observed many times. This sequence joins TRBV5-6 and TRBJ1-1; the D is unclear. CDR1 and CDR2 from the germline V gene are SGHDT and YYEEEE. Trimming took off 1 base at V and 1 base at J, with 11 bases between the two ends. The CDR3 runs 15 residues. The CDR3 DNA follows: TGTGCCAGCAGCTTGTTCGACCGGGGGAACACTGAAGCTTTCTTT. Translation gives CASSLFDRGNTEAFF.

J is TRBJ2-5 and V is TRBV2; TRBD1 is a possible D gene (5 bases). Between the trimmed V and J ends, which lost 7 bases and 4 bases, there was a span of 28 bases. The CDR3 runs to 18 residues. From germline, CDR1 is SNHLY and CDR2 FYNNEI. The CDR3 region is CASILRVRTFYDRETQYF. The CDR3 nucleotides read TGTGCCAGCATCCTCAGGGTGAGAACGTTTTATGACCGAGAGACCCAGTACTTC.

This clonotype was observed a handful of times. The chain couples TRBV3-1 to TRBJ2-3; TRBD1 matches at 8 bases. The ends lost 2 bases at V and 6 bases at J; junction bases unmatched: 13. CDR1 and CDR2 from the germline V gene are LGHDT and YNNKEL (reference sequence). The CDR3 is 17 amino acids. The CDR3 loop is CASSQPASSTGVDTQYF. The DNA of the CDR3 is TGTGCCAGCAGCCAACCCGCCTCGTCGACAGGGGTCGATACGCAGTATTTT.

In this sample, this clonotype turned up a few times. The rearrangement uses TRBV3-1 and TRBJ2-7, with D perhaps matching TRBD1 or TRBD2 (5 bases each). Germline CDR1 and CDR2: LGHDT and YNNKEL (reference sequence). This CDR3 region has 11 residues. V lost 4 bases and J 4 bases, leaving 5 bases between the germline ends. The CDR3 coding sequence is TGTGCCAGCAGCCGGGGGTACGAGCAGTACGTC. This translates into CASSRGYEQYV.

There are a few counts of this clonotype. The V gene is TRBV7-9, the J gene TRBJ2-5; perhaps TRBD2 as D (6 bases). This CDR3 is built from 14 residues. Trimming shortened V by 5 bases and J by 4 bases, and 14 bases separated the two germline ends. In germline, CDR1 is SEHNR, CDR2 FQNEAQ (reference sequence). CDR3 sequence: CASSPRLVTETQYF. For the CDR3, the DNA is TGTGCCAGCAGCCCACGACTAGTCACAGAGACCCAGTACTTC.

This clonotype was counted ten times or more. This rearrangement joins TRBV6-5 to TRBJ1-3, with D possibly matching TRBD1 (6 bases). The CDR3 runs 14 residues. Looked up from germline, CDR1 is MNHEY and CDR2 is SVGAGI. Deletions cut 4 bases from V and 5 bases from J, with 12 bases between. CDR3 nucleotide sequence: TGTGCCAGCAGTTTGGGGGACACCAGAAACACCATATATTTT. It is translated as CASSLGDTRNTIYF.

This clonotype was seen ten or more times. The rearrangement uses TRBV12-3 or TRBV12-4 and TRBJ2-2; perhaps D is TRBD1 or TRBD2 (7 bases each). V lost 6 bases and J lost 6, with 23 bases in between. This CDR3 is 17 amino acids long. CDR3 in amino acids: CASSPTRGGGEPGELFF. DNA for the CDR3: TGTGCCAGCAGCCCAACTCGGGGAGGGGGCGAGCCCGGGGAGCTGTTTTTT.

This clonotype was found a few times. The genes are TRBV18 and TRBJ1-1; tentatively, D is TRBD1 (5 bases). The CDR3 runs 15 residues. The germline gives CDR1 KGHSH, CDR2 LQKENI. The V and J ends lost 6 bases and 4 bases respectively, with 18 bases between them. The CDR3 bases are TGTGCCAGCTCCCTATCCAGGTCAGGGCTCACTGAAGCTTTCTTT. Residues: CASSLSRSGLTEAFF.

This clonotype was counted at least ten times. This sequence joins TRBV12-3 or TRBV12-4 and TRBJ2-5, with no clear D. The CDR3 consists of 14 residues. The germline V and J ends were trimmed by 4 bases and 4 bases, with 13 bases remaining between them. The CDR3 here is CASSSKGRAETQYF. Here the CDR3 DNA reads TGTGCCAGCAGTTCGAAGGGTCGGGCAGAGACCCAGTACTTC.

The table lists this clonotype with many counts. The rearrangement uses TRBV7-8 and TRBJ2-3, with D unresolved. CDR1 SGHVS and CDR2 FQNEAQ come from the germline V gene. Trimming left V 1 base short and J 3 bases short, with 11 bases between. The length of the CDR3 is 15 residues. CDR3 region: CASSLGRLRTDTQYF. CDR3 sequence (DNA): TGTGCCAGCAGCTTAGGAAGGTTAAGGACAGATACGCAGTATTTT.